The 24 T cell receptor beta chains presented below share a single source sample, sequenced in a study of cytomegalovirus exposure and HLA in healthy donors. 13 Jbeta primers and 60 Vbeta primers were used for the PCR. Measured with immunoSEQ multiplex PCR; TCRdb has only the in-frame clones, and not every one. This sample contains under 90,000 clones. What was sequenced was PBMCs. These receptors originate from a female donor in good health and CMV-seropositive.

J is TRBJ1-6 and V is TRBV6-4; 8 nucleotides match TRBD1. The CDR3 length is 15 residues. Losses at the gene ends were 3 bases for V and 7 bases for J; bases not matched to a gene: 5. CDR1 and CDR2 (germline): MRHNA, SNTAGT. DNA for the CDR3: TGTGCCAGCAGTGAGCAGGGGGCTAAGAATTCACCCCTCCACTTT. It specifies CASSEQGAKNSPLHF.

The V gene is TRBV7-9, the J gene TRBJ1-6, with D perhaps matching TRBD1 (6 bases). Between the trimmed V and J ends, which lost 1 base and 6 bases, there was a span of 10 bases. CDR1 is SEHNR and CDR2 is FQNEAQ in the germline V gene (reference sequence). The CDR3 sequence is 15 residues long. Here the CDR3 DNA reads TGTGCCAGCAGCTTAGAGACAGGATTTAATTCACCCCTCCACTTT. It specifies CASSLETGFNSPLHF.

The CDR3 DNA follows: TGTGCCAGCACTTCGGACAGGGTGAACCAGCCCCAGCATTTT. Its translation: CASTSDRVNQPQHF. The rearrangement joins TRBV6-1 to TRBJ1-5, with 8 bases lining up with TRBD1. V shed 7 bases and J 7 bases; nucleotides not matched to a gene: 9. This CDR3 contains 14 residues. The germline V gene encodes CDR1 MNHNS and CDR2 SASEGT.

The V call is TRBV13, the J call TRBJ1-1, with 9 bases lining up with TRBD1. The germline V gene encodes CDR1 PRHDT and CDR2 FYEKMQ (reference sequence). CDR3 length equals 16 residues. Unmatched junction bases numbered 10, after V lost 5 bases and J lost 3 bases. DNA for the CDR3: TGTGCCAGCAGCGAACCGGGACAGGGCGACCACACTGAAGCTTTCTTT. The encoded protein is CASSEPGQGDHTEAFF.

This sequence joins TRBV2 and TRBJ1-5; 9 positions match TRBD1. This CDR3 is built from 15 residues. Germline lookup yields CDR1 SNHLY and CDR2 FYNNEI. Losses at the gene ends were 7 bases for V and 2 bases for J; bases not matched to a gene: 6. The CDR3 DNA sequence: TGTGCCAGCAAATCACAGGGGGCAGGCAATCAGCCCCAGCATTTT. The encoded protein is CASKSQGAGNQPQHF.

This chain joins TRBV7-6 and TRBJ1-4; D is perhaps TRBD1 (5 bases). The V end was cut by 5 bases, the J end by 6 bases, with 13 bases between. CDR3 length equals 14 residues. Germline CDR1 is SGHVS and CDR2 is FNYEAQ. In nucleotides, the CDR3 is TGTGCCAGCAGCGTGACAGTTAAGGATGAAAAACTGTTTTTT. Translated: CASSVTVKDEKLFF.

The chain carries TRBV10-2 and TRBJ1-1, with D perhaps TRBD1 (5 bases). The CDR3 totals 15 residues. V gave up 9 bases and J gave up 0 bases, with 17 bases separating them. The germline gives CDR1 WSHSY, CDR2 SAAADI. The CDR3 DNA reads as TGCGCCAGTCTAAAGGGGAGGGGCGTGAACACTGAAGCTTTCTTT. Protein: CASLKGRGVNTEAFF.

The V call is TRBV28, the J call TRBJ2-1; possible D gene TRBD1, 5 bases. This CDR3 has 15 residues. CDR1 and CDR2 (germline): MDHEN, SYDVKM. V lost 5 bases and J 5 bases, leaving 16 bases between the germline ends. CDR3 in amino acids: CASSVVGQGNNEQFF. As DNA, the CDR3 is TGTGCCAGCAGTGTGGTGGGGCAGGGCAACAATGAGCAGTTCTTC. Based on the CDR3 plus reference TRBV28 and TRBJ2-1, the full variable domain is DVKVTQSSRYLVKRTGEKVFLECVQDMDHENMFWYRQDPGLGLRLIYFSYDVKMKEKGDIPEGYSVSREKKERFSLILESASTNQTSMYLCASSVVGQGNNEQFFGPGTRLTVL.

The chain carries TRBV18 and TRBJ2-7, with 7 bases that match TRBD1. Germline CDR1 is KGHSH and CDR2 is LQKENI. The CDR3 is 16 residues long. V lost 2 bases and J lost 6; bases outside the gene matches: 13. CDR3 loop: CASSPSIGTAGGEQYF. CDR3 sequence (DNA): TGTGCCAGCTCACCATCTATCGGGACAGCCGGCGGCGAGCAGTACTTC.

The chain has TRBV11-2 and TRBJ2-7; TRBD2 agrees at 10 bases. V dropped 5 bases and J dropped 2; count of bases not matched to a gene: 6. There are 15 residues in the CDR3. Germline V CDR1 and CDR2: SGHAT, FQNNGV. CDR3 sequence reads: CASSASSGSPYEQYF. CDR3 nucleotide sequence: TGTGCCAGCAGCGCCTCTAGCGGGAGCCCCTACGAGCAGTACTTC. The entire variable domain, with the rest obtained from reference TRBV11-2 and TRBJ2-7, is as follows: EAGVAQSPRYKIIEKRQSVAFWCNPISGHATLYWYQQILGQGPKLLIQFQNNGVVDDSQLPKDRFSAERLKGVDSTLKIQPAKLEDSAVYLCASSASSGSPYEQYFGPGTRLTVT.

The chain joins TRBV5-1 to TRBJ1-2, with a tentative D call TRBD1 (5 bases). CDR3 length: 13 residues. V was cut by 4 bases and J by 4 bases, with 11 bases left in between. In germline, CDR1 is SGHRS, CDR2 YFSETQ. Here the CDR3 DNA reads TGCGCCAGCAGCCCGGAGGGGAGCTATGGCTACACCTTC. Amino acid sequence: CASSPEGSYGYTF.

The rearrangement joins TRBV10-3 to TRBJ1-6; the match to TRBD1 covers 7 bases. CDR3 length: 16 amino acids. Losses at the gene ends were 6 bases for V and 0 bases for J; bases not matched to a gene: 5. CDR1 and CDR2 (germline): ENHRY, SYGVKD. CDR3 DNA: TGTGCCATCAGAGGACAGGAGAGCTCCTATAATTCACCCCTCCACTTT. Protein product: CAIRGQESSYNSPLHF.

The J gene is TRBJ2-2, the V gene TRBV28, with 10 bases aligning to TRBD1. This CDR3 contains 16 residues. Germline V gene sequence: CDR1 MDHEN, CDR2 SYDVKM. Trimming removed 3 bases from V and 7 bases from J; junction bases left unmatched: 8. CDR3 region: CASSFIGQGGIGELFF. The CDR3 DNA sequence: TGTGCCAGCAGTTTTATCGGACAGGGGGGGATCGGGGAGCTGTTTTTT.

The chain couples TRBV9 to TRBJ2-1; maybe TRBD2 (6 bases). Trimming removed 1 base from V and 8 bases from J, with 13 bases in between. Germline-derived CDR1 and CDR2 are SGDLS and YYNGEE. This CDR3 spans 14 amino acids. CDR3 sequence reads: CASSVTGVRDEQFF. The CDR3, as DNA: TGTGCCAGCAGCGTAACGGGGGTGAGAGATGAGCAGTTCTTC.

The V and J genes are TRBV2 and TRBJ1-5; D gene unclear. Trimming pared 2 bases from V and 0 bases from J, leaving 14 bases between. The CDR3 length is 17 residues. CDR1 is SNHLY, CDR2 FYNNEI, per germline. The CDR3 DNA follows: TGTGCCAGCAGTGAACAAATGCGGCAATATAGCAATCAGCCCCAGCATTTT. This translates into CASSEQMRQYSNQPQHF.

The chain employs TRBV30 and TRBJ2-7; a weak D match, TRBD1 (5 bases). The ends were cut back, 2 bases at V and 2 bases at J, with 7 bases in the middle. Germline CDR1 GTSNPN, CDR2 SVGIG (reference sequence). This CDR3 is built from 12 residues. CDR3 residues: CAWSRQTYEQYF. The CDR3 DNA follows: TGTGCCTGGAGTAGACAGACCTACGAGCAGTACTTC.

This sequence joins TRBV18 and TRBJ2-1; perhaps TRBD2 as D (5 bases). Trimming cost V 5 bases and J 10 bases, with 18 bases left between them. The CDR3 consists of 14 residues. Germline V gene lookup returns CDR1 KGHSH and CDR2 LQKENI. As DNA, the CDR3 is TGTGCCAGCTCAAGAGAGGAGCGGCTATCCGAGCAGTTCTTC. As protein: CASSREERLSEQFF.

Comments on this clone: One end of the junction fails to match germline, which may point to a read error. The chain is built from TRBV6-5 and TRBJ2-7; the match to TRBD2 covers 9 bases. This CDR3 spans 16 amino acids. Germline assignment: CDR1 MNHEY and CDR2 SVGAGI. CDR3 in amino acids: CASGYSGRVGSYEQYF. The CDR3 coding sequence is TGTGCCAGCGGTTATAGCGGGAGAGTGGGGTCCTACGAGCAGTACTTC.

V usage is TRBV4-1 and J usage is TRBJ2-1; 14 bases are shared with TRBD2. V was pared by 0 bases and J by 7 bases, with 2 bases of the junction left unmatched. This CDR3 has 16 amino acids. Germline CDR1 reads MGHRA; CDR2 reads YSYEKL. CDR3 residues: CASSQEWTSGRNEQFF. DNA for the CDR3: TGCGCCAGCAGCCAAGAATGGACTAGCGGGAGGAATGAGCAGTTCTTC.

The CDR3 loop is CASSFRAGAPNTGELFF. Written as DNA, the CDR3 is TGTGCCAGCAGCTTTCGAGCGGGGGCCCCGAACACCGGGGAGCTGTTTTTT. The chain couples TRBV7-2 to TRBJ2-2, with 8 bases identical to TRBD2. This CDR3 region has 17 residues. Germline V CDR1 and CDR2: SGHTA, FQGNSA. Losses at the gene ends were 3 bases for V and 0 bases for J; bases not matched to a gene: 6.

The chain has TRBV18 and TRBJ1-5, with D possibly TRBD1 on 6 matching bases. The CDR3 spans 16 residues. V dropped 3 bases and J dropped 0 bases, with 12 bases sitting between them. Germline CDR1 KGHSH, CDR2 LQKENI. The CDR3 protein is CASSPQGLNSNQPQHF. CDR3 nucleotide sequence: TGTGCCAGCTCACCCCAGGGGCTAAATAGCAATCAGCCCCAGCATTTT.

The chain employs TRBV27 and TRBJ1-2, with 9 nucleotides matching TRBD1. The CDR3 is 15 residues long. V gave up 8 bases and J gave up 0 bases; unmatched junction bases: 7. Germline CDR1 is MNHEY and CDR2 is SMNVEV (reference sequence). CDR3 residues: CASATGGIANYGYTF. Here the CDR3 DNA reads TGTGCCAGCGCGACAGGGGGTATAGCTAACTATGGCTACACCTTC.

The chain links TRBV10-1 to TRBJ1-2; 9 nucleotides align to TRBD1. The CDR3 loop spans 17 amino acids. Germline-derived CDR1 and CDR2 are WNHNN and SYGVQD (reference sequence). Trimming took 4 bases from V and 7 from J; bases not matched to a gene: 16. Here the CDR3 DNA reads TGCGCCAGCAGTGTTCCACTCCCTTTACAGGGGGCGGGTGGCTACACCTTC. It encodes CASSVPLPLQGAGGYTF.

V and J are TRBV29-1 and TRBJ2-7; D gene uncertain. V gave up 5 bases and J gave up 6 bases, with 14 bases separating them. Germline CDR1 reads SQVTM; CDR2 reads ANQGSEA. This CDR3 has 12 amino acids. CDR3 in DNA: TGCAGCGTTCGTCAAGCGTTAGGCGAGCAGTACTTC. Protein: CSVRQALGEQYF.